This TCR beta chain was identified in a study of molecular identifiers for immune sequencing clone quantification listed by TCRdb under 2018. Background on the whole study: For a replicate experiment, RNA from around 20,000 or 100,000 naive CD8 T cells was divided into five aliquots, of which four were sequenced. This methods study used CD8 T cells to benchmark TCR RNA copy counting and molecular-identifier clustering-based TCR repertoire sequencing (MIDCIRS). The paper as a whole reports these results and caveats: Naive libraries contained spiked-in Jurkat TCR RNA (roughly 10 copies' worth), which is not part of the donor repertoire. Spiked-in Jurkat TCR RNA equal to a single cell's worth was reported to be detectable even within 1,100,000 naive CD8 T cells. When barcode sub-clustering was omitted, TCR diversity was inflated by chimeric consensus sequences, with chimeras reaching as high as 47%. In CMV-specific effector cells, over 98% of molecules were held by clones above 20 RNA copies, whereas under 1% of molecules were held by such clones in naive cells. Roughly 3 recovered TCR RNA copies per cell were obtained by modeling, versus around 9.8 by digital PCR, implying a capture efficiency of about 30%. Highly expanded clone sizes could be underestimated if identical TCR molecules share a barcode.

The germline V gene sets CDR1 to SGDLS and CDR2 to YYNGEE. The CDR3 contains 13 residues, cysteine and phenylalanine counted. The retained sequence is limited to the CDR3, 39 bases, with the frame set at the first base. V loses 0 bases of germline sequence and J loses 3 bases, and the interval between the two ends is 6 bases. The library was produced with PCR. Reads for this sample came from an Illumina HiSeq 4000. Bulk TCR libraries were prepared as previously described, using TCR primers listed in Table S5. Purification of total RNA was performed with the Qiagen AllPrep DNA/RNA kit. Reads from multiple sequencing runs of the same library were pooled before analysis. The paper's processing steps were these. Reads were retained only if the reads had an exact TCR constant sequence, and the retained reads were trimmed to 150 nt and grouped according to their 12-nt molecular barcodes. Within each barcode group, reads were sub-clustered at a 15% Levenshtein threshold, and quality-weighted consensus sequences were built per RNA molecule. Non-functional sequences were discarded, and so were lower-count sequences lying one edit away from another sequence. Based on a fit of two negative binomial distributions, barcode sub-clusters having less than 20% of the maximum read count were discarded. TCRdb reprocessing: public reads trimmed at Q25 with fastp, clones called with MiXCR, in-frame beta chains kept. CDR3 protein sequences are deduplicated, and each keeps its most common genes and DNA. TCRdb, rather than the study authors, made the V and J calls. For this sample there are more than 300,000 distinct CDR3 sequences; about a fifth appear just once. Of the sample, approximately 0.85% falls within the top ten clones.

Libraries of naive CD8 T cells were generated from about 19,000 to 1,100,000 sorted cells, with 10%, 30% or 50% of the purified RNA used. Naive CD8 T cells were FACS-sorted as CD8+CD4-CCR7+CD45RA+ on a BD FACSAria II into RLT Plus buffer. Roughly ten TCR copies' worth of Jurkat RNA were spiked into roughly 19,000-1,000,000 naive CD8 T cell samples to test detection sensitivity. Enrichment of CD8 T cells was performed with RosetteSep CD8+ T Cell Enrichment Cocktail and Ficoll-Paque, after which ACK red cell lysis was carried out. This clonotype was found many times. No cognate antigen has been identified for it. Per-base quality was not reported, and no clone a single base away is much larger than it.

This TCR was sampled from a human donor in good health. Some libraries in this study had Jurkat cell RNA spiked in. The chain was built from TRBV9 and TRBJ1-1; a tentative D call is TRBD1 (5 bases match). Sequencing was done on a sample of naive CD8+ T cells from blood, with Jurkat cell RNA spiked in. This sample's cell subset or site label indicates: FACS-sorted CD8+CD4-CCR7+CD45RA+ naive T cells. The DNA is as follows: TGTGCCAGCAGCGTAGGGGGGTACACTGAAGCTTTCTTT. This sequence encodes CASSVGGYTEAFF.